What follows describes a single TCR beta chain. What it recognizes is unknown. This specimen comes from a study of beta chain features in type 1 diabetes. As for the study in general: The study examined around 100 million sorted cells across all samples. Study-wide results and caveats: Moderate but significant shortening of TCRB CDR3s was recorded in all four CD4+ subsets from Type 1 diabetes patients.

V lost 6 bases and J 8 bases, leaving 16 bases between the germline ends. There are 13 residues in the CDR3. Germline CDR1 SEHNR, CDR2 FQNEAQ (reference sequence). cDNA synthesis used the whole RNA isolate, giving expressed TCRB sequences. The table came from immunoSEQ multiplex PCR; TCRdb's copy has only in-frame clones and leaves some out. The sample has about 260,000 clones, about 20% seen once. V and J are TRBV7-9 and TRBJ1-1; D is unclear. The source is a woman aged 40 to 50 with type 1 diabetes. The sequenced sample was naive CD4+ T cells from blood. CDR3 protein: CASSPLGGWEAFF. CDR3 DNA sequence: TGTGCCAGCAGTCCTCTAGGAGGATGGGAAGCTTTCTTT.